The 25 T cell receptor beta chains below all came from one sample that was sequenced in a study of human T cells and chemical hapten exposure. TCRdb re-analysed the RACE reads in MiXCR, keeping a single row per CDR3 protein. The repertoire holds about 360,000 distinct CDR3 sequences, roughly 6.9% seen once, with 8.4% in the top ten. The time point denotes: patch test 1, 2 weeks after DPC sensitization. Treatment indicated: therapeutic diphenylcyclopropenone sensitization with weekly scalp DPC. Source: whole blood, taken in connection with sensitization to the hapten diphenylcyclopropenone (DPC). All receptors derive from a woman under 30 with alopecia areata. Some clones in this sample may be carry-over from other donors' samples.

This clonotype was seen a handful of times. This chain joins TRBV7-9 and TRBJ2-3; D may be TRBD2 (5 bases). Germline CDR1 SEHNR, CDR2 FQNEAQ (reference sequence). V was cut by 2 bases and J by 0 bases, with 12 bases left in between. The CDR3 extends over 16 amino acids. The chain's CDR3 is CASSLRLALSTDTQYF. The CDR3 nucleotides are TGTGCCAGCAGCTTAAGGCTAGCTCTAAGCACAGATACGCAGTATTTT. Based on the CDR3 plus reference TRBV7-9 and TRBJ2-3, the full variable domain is DTGVSQNPRHKITKRGQNVTFRCDPISEHNRLYWYRQTLGQGPEFLTYFQNEAQLEKSRLLSDRFSAERPKGSFSTLEIQRTEQGDSAMYLCASSLRLALSTDTQYFGPGTRLTVL.

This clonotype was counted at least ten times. The CDR3: CASSLTGGAHEQYF. The DNA of the CDR3 is TGTGCCAGCAGTTTAACCGGGGGGGCCCACGAGCAGTACTTC. The chain couples TRBV12-3 or TRBV12-4 to TRBJ2-7; 8 bases agree with TRBD2. The trim removed 2 bases at V and 5 bases at J, leaving 5 bases unmatched. The CDR3 totals 14 residues.

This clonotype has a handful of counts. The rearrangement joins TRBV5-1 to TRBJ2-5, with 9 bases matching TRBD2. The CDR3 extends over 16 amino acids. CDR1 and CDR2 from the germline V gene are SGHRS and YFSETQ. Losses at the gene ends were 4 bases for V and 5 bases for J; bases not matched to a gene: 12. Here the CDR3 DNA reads TGCGCCAGCAGCCTGATTGGGCGGGGGGGCCCGGAGACCCAGTACTTC. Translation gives CASSLIGRGGPETQYF.

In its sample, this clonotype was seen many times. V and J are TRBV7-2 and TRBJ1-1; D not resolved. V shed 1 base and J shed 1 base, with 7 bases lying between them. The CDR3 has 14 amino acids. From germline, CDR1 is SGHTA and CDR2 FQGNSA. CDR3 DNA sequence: TGTGCCAGCAGCTTAGAAGTATCGAACACTGAAGCTTTCTTT. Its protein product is CASSLEVSNTEAFF. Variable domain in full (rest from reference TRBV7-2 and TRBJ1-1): GAGVSQSPSNKVTEKGKDVELRCDPISGHTALYWYRQSLGQGLEFLIYFQGNSAPDKSGLPSDRFSAERTGGSVSTLTIQRTQQEDSAVYLCASSLEVSNTEAFFGQGTRLTVV.

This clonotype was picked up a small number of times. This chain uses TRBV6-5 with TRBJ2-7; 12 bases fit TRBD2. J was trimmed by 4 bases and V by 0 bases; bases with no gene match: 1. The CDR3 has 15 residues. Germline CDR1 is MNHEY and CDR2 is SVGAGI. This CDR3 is CASSYSGTSGYEQYF. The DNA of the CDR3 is TGTGCCAGCAGTTACTCCGGGACTAGCGGGTACGAGCAGTACTTC.

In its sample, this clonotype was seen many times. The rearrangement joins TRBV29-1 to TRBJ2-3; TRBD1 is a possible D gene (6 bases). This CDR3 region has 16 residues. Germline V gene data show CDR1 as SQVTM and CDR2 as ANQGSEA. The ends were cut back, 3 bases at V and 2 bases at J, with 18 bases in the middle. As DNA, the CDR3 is TGCAGCGTTGACCCGCTCCAGGGGATCCTCACAGATACGCAGTATTTT. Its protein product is CSVDPLQGILTDTQYF.

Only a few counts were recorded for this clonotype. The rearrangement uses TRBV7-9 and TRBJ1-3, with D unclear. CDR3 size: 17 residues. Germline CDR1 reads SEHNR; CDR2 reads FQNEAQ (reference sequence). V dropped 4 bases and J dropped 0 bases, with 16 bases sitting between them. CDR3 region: CASSSSREGISGNTIYF. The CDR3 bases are TGTGCCAGCAGCTCCTCCAGAGAGGGCATCTCTGGAAACACCATATATTTT.

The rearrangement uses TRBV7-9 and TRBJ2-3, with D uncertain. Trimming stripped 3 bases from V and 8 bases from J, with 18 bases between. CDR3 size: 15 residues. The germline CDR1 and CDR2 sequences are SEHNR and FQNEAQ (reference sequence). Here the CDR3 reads CASSLPLWLSGTQYF. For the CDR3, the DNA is TGTGCCAGCAGCTTGCCCCTGTGGTTATCGGGTACGCAGTATTTT.

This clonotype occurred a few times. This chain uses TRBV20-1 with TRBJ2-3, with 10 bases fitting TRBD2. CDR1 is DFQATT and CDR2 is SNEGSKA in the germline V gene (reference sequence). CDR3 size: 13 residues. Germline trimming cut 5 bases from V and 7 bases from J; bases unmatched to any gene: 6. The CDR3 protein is CSAYSGGRNTQYF. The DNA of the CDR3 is TGCAGTGCTTATAGCGGGGGGCGGAATACGCAGTATTTT.

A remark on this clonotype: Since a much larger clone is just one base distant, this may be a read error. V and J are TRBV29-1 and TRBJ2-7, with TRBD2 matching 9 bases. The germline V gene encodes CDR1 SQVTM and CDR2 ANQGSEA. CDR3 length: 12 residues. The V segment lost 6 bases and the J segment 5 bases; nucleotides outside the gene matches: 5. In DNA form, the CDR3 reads TGCAGCGTAGCGGGGGGATTACACGAGCAGTACTTC. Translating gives CSVAGGLHEQYF.

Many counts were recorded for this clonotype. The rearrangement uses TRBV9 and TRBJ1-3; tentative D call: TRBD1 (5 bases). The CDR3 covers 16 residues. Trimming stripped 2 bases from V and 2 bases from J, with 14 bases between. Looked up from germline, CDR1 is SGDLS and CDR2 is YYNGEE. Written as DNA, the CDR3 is TGTGCCAGCAGCGTGGGGGACTCAAAGGCTGGAAACACCATATATTTT. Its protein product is CASSVGDSKAGNTIYF. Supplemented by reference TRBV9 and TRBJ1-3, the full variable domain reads DSGVTQTPKHLITATGQRVTLRCSPRSGDLSVYWYQQSLDQGLQFLIQYYNGEERAKGNILERFSAQQFPDLHSELNLSSLELGDSALYFCASSVGDSKAGNTIYFGEGSWLTVV.

CDR3 in DNA: TGCGCCAGCAGCCAAGATGAGGGGGGGGCGCCCCAGCATTTT. Amino acid sequence: CASSQDEGGAPQHF. The chain couples TRBV4-3 to TRBJ1-5, with a possible D match to TRBD1 (6 bases). CDR3 length: 14 amino acids. Germline CDR1 reads LGHNA; CDR2 reads YSLEER. The V end lost 0 bases, the J end lost 9 bases, and 12 bases lay between the germline ends.

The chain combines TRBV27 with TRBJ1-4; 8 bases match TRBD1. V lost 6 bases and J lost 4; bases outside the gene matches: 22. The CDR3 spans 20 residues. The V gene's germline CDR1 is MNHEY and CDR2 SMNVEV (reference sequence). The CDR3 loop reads CASSTLPDRALRGRNEKLFF. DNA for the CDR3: TGTGCCAGCAGCACCCTCCCGGACAGGGCGCTCAGGGGGCGTAATGAAAAACTGTTTTTT.

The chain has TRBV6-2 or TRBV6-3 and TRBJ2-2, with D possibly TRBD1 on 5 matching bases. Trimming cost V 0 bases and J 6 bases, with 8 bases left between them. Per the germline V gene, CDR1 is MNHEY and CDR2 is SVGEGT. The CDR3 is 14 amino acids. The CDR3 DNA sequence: TGTGCCAGCAGTTACTCGACAGTCCCCGGGGAGCTGTTTTTT. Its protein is CASSYSTVPGELFF.

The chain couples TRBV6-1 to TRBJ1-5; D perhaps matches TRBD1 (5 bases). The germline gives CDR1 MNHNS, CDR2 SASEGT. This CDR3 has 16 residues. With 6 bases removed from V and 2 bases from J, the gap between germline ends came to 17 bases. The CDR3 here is CASSLGRAQGNQPQHF. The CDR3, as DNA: TGTGCCAGCAGCCTGGGCAGGGCTCAAGGCAATCAGCCCCAGCATTTT.

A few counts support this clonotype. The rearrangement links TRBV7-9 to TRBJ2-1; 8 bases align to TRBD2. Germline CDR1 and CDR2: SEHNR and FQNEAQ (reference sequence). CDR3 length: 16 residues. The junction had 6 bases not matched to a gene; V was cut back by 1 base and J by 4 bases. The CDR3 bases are TGTGCCAGCAGCTTAGTTTTAACTAGCGGATACAATGAGCAGTTCTTC. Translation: CASSLVLTSGYNEQFF.

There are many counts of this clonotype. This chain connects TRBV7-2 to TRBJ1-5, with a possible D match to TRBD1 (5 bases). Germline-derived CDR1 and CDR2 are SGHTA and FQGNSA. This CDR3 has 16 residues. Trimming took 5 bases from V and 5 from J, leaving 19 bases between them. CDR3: CASSPSWGSADQPQHF. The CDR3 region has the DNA TGTGCCAGCAGCCCCAGTTGGGGCAGTGCTGATCAGCCCCAGCATTTT.

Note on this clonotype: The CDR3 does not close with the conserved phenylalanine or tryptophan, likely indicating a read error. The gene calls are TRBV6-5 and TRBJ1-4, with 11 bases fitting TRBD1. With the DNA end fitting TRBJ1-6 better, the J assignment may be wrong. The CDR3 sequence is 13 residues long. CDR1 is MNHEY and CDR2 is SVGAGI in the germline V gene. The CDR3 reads CASSRDRGNALHL. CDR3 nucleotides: TGTGCCAGCAGTAGGGACAGGGGGAATGCCCTCCACTTG.

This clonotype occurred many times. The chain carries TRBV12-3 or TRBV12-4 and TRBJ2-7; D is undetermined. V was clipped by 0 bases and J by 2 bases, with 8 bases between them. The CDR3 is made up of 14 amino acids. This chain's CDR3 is CASSLAGRAYEQYF. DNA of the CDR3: TGTGCCAGCAGTTTAGCCGGCCGGGCCTACGAGCAGTACTTC.

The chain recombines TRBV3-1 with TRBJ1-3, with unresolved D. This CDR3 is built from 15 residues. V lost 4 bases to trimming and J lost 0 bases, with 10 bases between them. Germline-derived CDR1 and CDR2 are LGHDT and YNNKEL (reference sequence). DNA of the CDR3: TGTGCCAGCAGCCCTGCAGGTTTCTCTGGAAACACCATATATTTT. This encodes CASSPAGFSGNTIYF.

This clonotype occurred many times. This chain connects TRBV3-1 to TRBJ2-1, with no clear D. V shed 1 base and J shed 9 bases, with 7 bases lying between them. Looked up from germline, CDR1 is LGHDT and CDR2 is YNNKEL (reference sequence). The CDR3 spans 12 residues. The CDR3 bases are TGTGCCAGCAGCCAAGTTGTGGGTGAGCAGTTCTTC. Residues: CASSQVVGEQFF.

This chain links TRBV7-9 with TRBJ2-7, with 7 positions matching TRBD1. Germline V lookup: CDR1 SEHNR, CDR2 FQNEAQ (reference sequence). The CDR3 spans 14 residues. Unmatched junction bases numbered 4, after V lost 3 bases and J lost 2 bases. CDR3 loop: CASSFSTGTYEQYF. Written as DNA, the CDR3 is TGTGCCAGCAGCTTTTCGACAGGGACCTACGAGCAGTACTTC.

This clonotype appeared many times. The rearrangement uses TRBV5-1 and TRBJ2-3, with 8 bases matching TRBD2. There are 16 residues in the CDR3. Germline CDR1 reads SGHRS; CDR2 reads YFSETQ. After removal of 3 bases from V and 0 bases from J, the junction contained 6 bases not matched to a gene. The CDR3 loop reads CASSWGAGVSTDTQYF. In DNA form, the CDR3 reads TGCGCCAGCAGCTGGGGAGCGGGGGTTAGCACAGATACGCAGTATTTT. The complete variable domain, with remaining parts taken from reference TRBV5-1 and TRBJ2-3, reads KAGVTQTPRYLIKTRGQQVTLSCSPISGHRSVSWYQQTPGQGLQFLFEYFSETQRNKGNFPGRFSGRQFSNSRSEMNVSTLELGDSALYLCASSWGAGVSTDTQYFGPGTRLTVL.

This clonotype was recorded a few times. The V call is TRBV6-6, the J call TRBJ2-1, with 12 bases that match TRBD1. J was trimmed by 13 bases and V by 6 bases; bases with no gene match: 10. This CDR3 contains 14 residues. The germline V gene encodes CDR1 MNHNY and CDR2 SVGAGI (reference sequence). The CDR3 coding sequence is TGTGCCAGCAGAGACGGGACAGGGGGCTTGTACCAGTTCTTC. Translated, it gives CASRDGTGGLYQFF.

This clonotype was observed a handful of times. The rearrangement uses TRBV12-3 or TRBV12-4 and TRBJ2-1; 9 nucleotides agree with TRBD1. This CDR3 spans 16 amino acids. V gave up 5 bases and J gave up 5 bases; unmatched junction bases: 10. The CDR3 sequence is CASSPTGTGRDNEQFF. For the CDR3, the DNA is TGTGCCAGCAGTCCAACCGGGACAGGGAGGGACAATGAGCAGTTCTTC.